This T cell receptor beta chain was found in a study of T cell responses to AZD1222 COVID-19 vaccine. Repertoires were generated with immunoSEQ multiplex PCR, while TCRdb's copy carries only in-frame clones and drops some. The table lists about 76,000 clones, about 88% of them singletons. The length of the CDR3 is 13 residues. With 4 bases clipped from V and 6 bases from J, the junction kept 4 bases outside the gene matches. Germline lookup yields CDR1 SGHTA and CDR2 FQGNSA. The gene calls are TRBV7-2 and TRBJ1-1; 8 bases agree with TRBD1. Source: peripheral blood, taken on day 0 of AZD1222 vaccination. This sequence was found in an adult in good health. The CDR3 is CASSSETGAEAFF. The CDR3 region has the DNA TGTGCCAGCAGCTCGGAGACAGGGGCTGAAGCTTTCTTT.